The rows below give T cell receptor beta chains drawn from one sample of a study of T cell changes during pregnancy in multiple sclerosis. Profiled with immunoSEQ multiplex PCR; TCRdb holds only in-frame clones, not every one. This table holds more than 35,000 clones, nearly 90% found once. Source: CD4+ T cells from peripheral blood mononuclear cells, taken in the second trimester of pregnancy. The receptors originated from a female donor with multiple sclerosis, enrolled in a pregnancy study. The CDR3 runs from the conserved cysteine through the conserved F or W. D genes are given only for firm matches. Size is stated for part of the rows, as once, few or many counts, or as a class when the clone is expanded.

v_gene	abundance	j_gene	d_gene	CDR3nt	CDR3aa
TRBV28	-	TRBJ1-1	-	TGTGCCAGCAGTTCCCTCTCGGGGGGCCGGGGCACTGAAGCTTTCTTT	CASSSLSGGRGTEAFF
TRBV11-2	-	TRBJ2-2	-	TGTGCCAGCAGCCCCGGGGGACTTCGAACCGGGGAGCTGTTTTTT	CASSPGGLRTGELFF
TRBV9	-	TRBJ1-2	-	TGTGCCAGCAGCGTCACAGGGCAAAACTATGGCTACACCTTC	CASSVTGQNYGYTF
TRBV20-1	-	TRBJ2-1	-	TGCAGTGCTAGATCCCCGAATGAGCAGTTCTTC	CSARSPNEQFF
TRBV7-8	-	TRBJ2-7	-	TGTGCCAGCAGCTTGTCAGGGGCGGTCGAGCAGTACTTC	CASSLSGAVEQYF
TRBV11-3	-	TRBJ2-2	-	TGTGCCAGCAGCTTTTCCGTCGGGGAGCTGTTTTTT	CASSFSVGELFF
TRBV27	-	TRBJ1-2	TRBD1	TGTGCCAGCAGTTCGGGACAGCCGCACCTCTATGGCTACACCTTC	CASSSGQPHLYGYTF
TRBV6-1	-	TRBJ2-1	TRBD2	TGTGCCAGCAGCCTAGCGGACCGCTCCTACAATGAGCAGTTCTTC	CASSLADRSYNEQFF
TRBV7-2	once	TRBJ2-7	-	TGTGCCAGCAGCTTAGCTCTAGGAGGGGCTGGGTACGAGCAGTACTTC	CASSLALGGAGYEQYF
TRBV28	-	TRBJ2-6	-	TGTGCCAGCCAGAAATACAGTGGCCCTGGGGCCAACGTCCTGACTTTC	CASQKYSGPGANVLTF
TRBV9	-	TRBJ2-2	TRBD2	TGTGCCAGCAGCTCAGAGGGACTAGCTGCCGGGGAGCTGTTTTTT	CASSSEGLAAGELFF
TRBV11-2	-	TRBJ2-4	TRBD2	TGTGCCAGCAGCTTAGACAGCGGGGGGCTCGGAGGCAAAAACATTCAGTACTTC	CASSLDSGGLGGKNIQYF
TRBV7-2	-	TRBJ2-1	-	TGTGCCAGCAGCGCAACCCCGACAGGCAGCTCCTACAATGAGCAGTTCTTC	CASSATPTGSSYNEQFF
TRBV5-1	-	TRBJ2-7	TRBD2	TGCGCCAGCAGCTTGATCCCGACTAGCGGGAGCCACGAGCAGTACTTC	CASSLIPTSGSHEQYF
TRBV5-8	few	TRBJ1-3	TRBD1	TGTGCCAGCAGTCTAACTGGGACAGCCTCTGGAAACACCATATATTTT	CASSLTGTASGNTIYF
TRBV4-1	-	TRBJ2-5	TRBD2	TGCGCCAGCGCCATGGATTGGGGCGGGGGGCTTCAAGAGACCCAGTACTTC	CASAMDWGGGLQETQYF
TRBV5-5	-	TRBJ2-7	TRBD2	TGTGCCAGCAGCTTGACCGGAGGGACTAACGAGCAGTACTTC	CASSLTGGTNEQYF
TRBV5-4	-	TRBJ1-3	-	TGTGCCAGCAGCGCGGGACCCCTCTCTGGAAACACCATATATTTT	CASSAGPLSGNTIYF
TRBV5-1	-	TRBJ2-2	TRBD2	TGCGCCAGCAGGCGACTAGCGACGAATACCGGGGAGCTGTTTTTT	CASRRLATNTGELFF
TRBV5-6	-	TRBJ1-2	TRBD1	TGTGCCAGCAGCACCCCCCAGACAGGGGAACGTGGCTACACCTTC	CASSTPQTGERGYTF
TRBV25-1	-	TRBJ1-1	-	TGTGCCAGCAGTGAACAGGGAGGGGACACTGAAGCTTTCTTT	CASSEQGGDTEAFF
TRBV7-2	-	TRBJ2-3	-	TGTGCCAGCAGCTTAGGTAGGGGGTGGATGACAGATACGCAGTATTTT	CASSLGRGWMTDTQYF
TRBV2	-	TRBJ2-2	TRBD2	TGTGCCAGCAGGAGGGGGGGGACTAGCCGAACCGGGGAGCTGTTTTTT	CASRRGGTSRTGELFF
TRBV7-9	-	TRBJ1-4	-	TGTGCCAGCAGCCGAGCGGGGGGGGAAAAACTGTTTTTT	CASSRAGGEKLFF
TRBV13	-	TRBJ2-3	TRBD2	TGTGCCAGCAGCCCTATAGCGGGAGAATCTCTCACTCTAAGCACAGATACGCAGTATTTT	CASSPIAGESLTLSTDTQYF
TRBV7-9	-	TRBJ1-1	-	TGTGCCAGCAGCTTAGGGGGGCGGGCCGCGGTGAACACTGAAGCTTTCTTT	CASSLGGRAAVNTEAFF
TRBV6-6	-	TRBJ2-5	TRBD1	TGTGCCAGCAGTTACGCGGGGAACAGGGGGCGGGAGACCCAGTACTTC	CASSYAGNRGRETQYF
TRBV4-3	-	TRBJ2-1	-	TGCGCCAGCAGCCAAGAGGGCCAGATATACAATGAGCAGTTCTTC	CASSQEGQIYNEQFF
TRBV6-5	-	TRBJ2-5	-	TGTGCCAGCAGCTCCCCACGGGGAGCAGAGACCCAGTACTTC	CASSSPRGAETQYF
TRBV14	-	TRBJ2-1	-	TGTGCCAGCAGCCAAGATCGCTTCCCGAGCTCCTACAATGAGCAGTTCTTC	CASSQDRFPSSYNEQFF
TRBV29-1	-	TRBJ2-7	-	TGCAGCCCAATTGTAGTCTCCTACGAGCAGTACTTC	CSPIVVSYEQYF
TRBV6-5	-	TRBJ1-2	-	TGTGCCAGCAGTTACTCGACTGGACACCCATCATACGGCTACACCTTC	CASSYSTGHPSYGYTF
TRBV5-6	once	TRBJ2-5	TRBD2	TGTGCCAGCAGCTCCGGATTCCGTCGGGGGGGAAGTGAGACCCAGTACTTC	CASSSGFRRGGSETQYF
TRBV18	-	TRBJ1-5	TRBD1	TGTGCCAGCTCAGCCAGGGGGAGCCAGCCCCAGCATTTT	CASSARGSQPQHF
TRBV18	-	TRBJ2-1	-	TGTGCCAGCTCACCGACGATACAGGGAGGGATTTTCTTC	CASSPTIQGGIFF
TRBV18	-	TRBJ2-7	-	TGTGCCAGCTCACCATTCCAGGGCTACGAGCAGTACTTC	CASSPFQGYEQYF
TRBV15	-	TRBJ1-5	TRBD1	TGTGCCACCAGCAGCAGGTTTCAGGGGGGAATCAATCAGCCCCAGCATTTT	CATSSRFQGGINQPQHF
TRBV5-1	-	TRBJ2-5	-	TGCGCCAGCAGCTTGAGCGGCATACAAGAGACCCAGTACTTC	CASSLSGIQETQYF
TRBV18	-	TRBJ2-3	TRBD2	TGTGCCAGCTCACCAAGACTAGCGGGAGTAGGGGATACGCAGTATTTT	CASSPRLAGVGDTQYF
TRBV7-2	-	TRBJ2-7	-	TGTGCCAGCAGCTCCTCACTAGGCGTGGGCTACGAGCAGTACTTC	CASSSSLGVGYEQYF
TRBV19	-	TRBJ2-7	-	TGTGCCAGTAGTATAGTAATCGGGAGCTACGAGCAGTACTTC	CASSIVIGSYEQYF
TRBV15	-	TRBJ1-4	-	TGTGCCACCAGCCGGCGGGGGAATGAAAAACTGTTTTTT	CATSRRGNEKLFF